This TCR beta chain was captured by sequencing in a study of molecular identifiers for immune sequencing clone quantification. Study-wide results and limits: More than 97% of effector molecules, versus under 1% of naive-cell molecules, belonged to clones above 20 RNA copies. Detectable among about a million naive cells, according to reports, was Jurkat TCR RNA spiked in from one cell.

This clonotype has only a few counts. Antigen unknown. TCRdb analysed the PCR reads with MiXCR anew, one entry per CDR3 protein. The sample shows 45,000 to 55,000 distinct CDR3 sequences, about a third of them seen only once. The V segment lost 5 bases and the J segment 2 bases; nucleotides outside the gene matches: 8. Germline CDR1 SGHAT, CDR2 FQNNGV. CDR3 length: 15 residues. The TCR comes from a human donor in good health. Some libraries in this study had Jurkat cell RNA spiked in. The source material was naive CD8+ T cells from blood, with Jurkat cell RNA spiked in. Subset reported: FACS-sorted CD8+CD4-CCR7+CD45RA+ naive T cells. The chain uses TRBV11-2 and TRBJ2-7; 8 bases fit TRBD1. The DNA for the CDR3 is TGTGCCAGCAGCCCCGGGACAGGCCCAACCTACGAGCAGTACTTC. Translated, it gives CASSPGTGPTYEQYF. Using reference TRBV11-2 and TRBJ2-7 for the parts outside the CDR3, the full variable domain is EAGVAQSPRYKIIEKRQSVAFWCNPISGHATLYWYQQILGQGPKLLIQFQNNGVVDDSQLPKDRFSAERLKGVDSTLKIQPAKLEDSAVYLCASSPGTGPTYEQYFGPGTRLTVT.